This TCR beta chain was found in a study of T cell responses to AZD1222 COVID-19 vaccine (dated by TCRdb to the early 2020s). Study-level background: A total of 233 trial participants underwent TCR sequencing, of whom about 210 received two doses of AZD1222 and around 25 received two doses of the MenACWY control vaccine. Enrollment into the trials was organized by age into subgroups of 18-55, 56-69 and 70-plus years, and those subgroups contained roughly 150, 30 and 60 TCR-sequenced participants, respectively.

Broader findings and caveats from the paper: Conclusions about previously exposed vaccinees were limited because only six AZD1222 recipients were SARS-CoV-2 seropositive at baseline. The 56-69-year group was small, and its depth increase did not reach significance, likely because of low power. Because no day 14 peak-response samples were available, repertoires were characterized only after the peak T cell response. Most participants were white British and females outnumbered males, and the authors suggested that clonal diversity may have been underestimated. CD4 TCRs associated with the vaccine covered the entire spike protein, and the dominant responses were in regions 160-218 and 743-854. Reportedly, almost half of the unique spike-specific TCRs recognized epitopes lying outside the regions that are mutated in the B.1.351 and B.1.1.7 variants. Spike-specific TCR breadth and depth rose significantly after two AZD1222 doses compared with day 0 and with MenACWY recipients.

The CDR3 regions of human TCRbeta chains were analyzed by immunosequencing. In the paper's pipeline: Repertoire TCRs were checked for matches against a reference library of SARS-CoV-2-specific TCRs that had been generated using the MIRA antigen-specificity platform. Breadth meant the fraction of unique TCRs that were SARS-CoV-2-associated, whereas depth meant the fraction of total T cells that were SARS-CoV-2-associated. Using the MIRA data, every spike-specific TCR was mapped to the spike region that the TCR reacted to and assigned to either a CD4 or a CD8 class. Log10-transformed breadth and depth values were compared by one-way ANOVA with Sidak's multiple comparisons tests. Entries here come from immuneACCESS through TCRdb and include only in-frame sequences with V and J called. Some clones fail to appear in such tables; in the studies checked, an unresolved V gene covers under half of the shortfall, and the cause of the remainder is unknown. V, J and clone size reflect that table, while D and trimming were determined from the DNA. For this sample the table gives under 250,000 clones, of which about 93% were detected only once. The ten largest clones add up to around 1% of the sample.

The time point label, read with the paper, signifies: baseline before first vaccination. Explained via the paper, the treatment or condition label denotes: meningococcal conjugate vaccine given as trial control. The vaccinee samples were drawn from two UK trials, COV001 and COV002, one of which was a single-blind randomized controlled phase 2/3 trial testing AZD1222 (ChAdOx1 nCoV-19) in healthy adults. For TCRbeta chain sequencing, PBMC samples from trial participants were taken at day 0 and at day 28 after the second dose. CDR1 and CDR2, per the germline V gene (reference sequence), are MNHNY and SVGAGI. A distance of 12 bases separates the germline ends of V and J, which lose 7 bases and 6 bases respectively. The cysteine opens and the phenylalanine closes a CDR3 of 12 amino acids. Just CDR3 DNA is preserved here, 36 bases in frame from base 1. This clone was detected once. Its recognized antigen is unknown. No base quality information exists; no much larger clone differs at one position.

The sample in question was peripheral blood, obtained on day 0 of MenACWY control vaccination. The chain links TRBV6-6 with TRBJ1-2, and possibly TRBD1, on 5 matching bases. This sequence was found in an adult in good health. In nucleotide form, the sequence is TGTGCCAGCACCCATGGAGGGGATGGCTACACCTTC. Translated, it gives CASTHGGDGYTF.